The TCR beta chain described here comes from a study of PD-L1 blockade in urothelial cancer. The overall study: T cell content in blood samples showed a median of approximately 150,000.

Here immunoSEQ multiplex PCR was the method, and the copy in TCRdb shows in-frame clones only, minus some. Among roughly 95,000 clones listed, around 87% were seen once. Documented time point: pretreatment peripheral blood. The CDR3 runs to 14 residues. Germline V gives CDR1 MDHEN, CDR2 SYDVKM. V was cut by 2 bases and J by 8 bases, with 15 bases left in between. This receptor was obtained from a man in his fifties or sixties with urothelial cancer. The chain joins TRBV28 to TRBJ1-1; D possibly corresponds to TRBD1 (5 bases). The sample consisted of PBMCs, taken around atezolizumab (anti-PD-L1) treatment. CDR3 sequence (DNA): TGTGCCAGCAGTTTAGGCGGGGGGGGGTTCGAAGCTTTCTTT. Translated: CASSLGGGGFEAFF.